These 21 T cell receptor beta chains originate from one sample sequenced in a study of shared clonotypes between healthy human individuals. Clones were sequenced by immunoSEQ multiplex PCR, and TCRdb holds only the in-frame ones, with some missing. The table includes about 110,000 clones, around 65% detected once. The source material was memory CD8+ T cells sorted from blood. The subset is: CD45RO+ cells pooled with CCR7-negative TemRA cells. These receptors all stem from a woman in her thirties in good health.

This CDR3 reads CASSLLAGIADTQYF. The DNA of the CDR3 is TGTGCCAGCAGCTTGTTGGCGGGGATCGCAGATACGCAGTATTTT. This chain connects TRBV5-6 to TRBJ2-3; D possibly corresponds to TRBD2 (6 bases). From germline, CDR1 is SGHDT and CDR2 YYEEEE. V shed 1 base and J shed 4 bases, with 13 bases lying between them. This CDR3 is 15 amino acids long.

This clone has a handful of counts. The chain recombines TRBV25-1 with TRBJ2-1; TRBD2 might be the D (6 bases). Trimming removed 3 bases at V and 9 bases at J, with 12 bases between. This CDR3 is built from 13 residues. Per the germline V gene, CDR1 is MGHDK and CDR2 is SYGVNS. The CDR3 spells CASSEGGPGEQFF. In DNA form, the CDR3 reads TGTGCCAGCAGTGAGGGAGGTCCGGGTGAGCAGTTCTTC.

This clone was detected only a few times. The chain employs TRBV11-2 and TRBJ2-5, with D perhaps TRBD1 (5 bases). CDR3 length: 16 amino acids. V shed 4 bases and J shed 2 bases, with 17 bases lying between them. Germline lookup yields CDR1 SGHAT and CDR2 FQNNGV. As DNA, the CDR3 is TGTGCCAGCAGCTCTTTAAGGGGCGGACGACAAGAGACCCAGTACTTC. The encoded protein is CASSSLRGGRQETQYF.

V is TRBV28 and J is TRBJ1-4; maybe TRBD1 (6 bases). This CDR3 has 14 residues. The germline V and J ends were trimmed by 3 bases and 7 bases, with 12 bases remaining between them. Looked up from germline, CDR1 is MDHEN and CDR2 is SYDVKM. Written as DNA, the CDR3 is TGTGCCAGCAGTTTTGGGACAAACATTGAAAAACTGTTTTTT. This translates into CASSFGTNIEKLFF.

This sequence joins TRBV4-1 and TRBJ2-2; 8 nucleotides align to TRBD1. With 8 bases clipped from V and 6 bases from J, the junction kept 2 bases outside the gene matches. CDR3 length: 12 residues. Germline loops: CDR1 MGHRA, CDR2 YSYEKL. CDR3 nucleotide sequence: TGCGCCAGCCAACAGGGGGCCGGGGAGCTGTTTTTT. It is translated as CASQQGAGELFF.

This chain connects TRBV4-1 to TRBJ2-5, with D possibly being TRBD2 (7 bases). Looked up from germline, CDR1 is MGHRA and CDR2 is YSYEKL. Trimming pared 1 base from V and 4 bases from J, leaving 16 bases between. The CDR3 sequence is 16 residues long. CDR3 in DNA: TGCGCCAGCAGCCAAGTGGAGGGGAGGGGGGGAGAGACCCAGTACTTC. Protein sequence: CASSQVEGRGGETQYF.

The chain links TRBV18 to TRBJ1-1; 7 bases fit TRBD1. The length of the CDR3 is 14 residues. CDR1 is KGHSH, CDR2 LQKENI, per germline. Germline trimming cut 4 bases from V and 4 bases from J; bases unmatched to any gene: 6. The CDR3 DNA reads TGTGCCAGCTCACTAGGGGGCTGGAGCACTGAAGCTTTCTTT. It codes for CASSLGGWSTEAFF.

The sample holds a few counts of this clone. The chain employs TRBV15 and TRBJ2-7; D is undetermined. The CDR3 length is 15 residues. Trimming left V 5 bases short and J 0 bases short, with 14 bases between. Per the germline V gene, CDR1 is LNHNV and CDR2 is YYDKDF (reference sequence). DNA of the CDR3: TGTGCCACCAGCGCTCAGGACGGAAGCTCCTACGAGCAGTACTTC. Translation gives CATSAQDGSSYEQYF.

This rearrangement joins TRBV27 to TRBJ2-7, with 11 nucleotides matching TRBD1. From germline, CDR1 is MNHEY and CDR2 SMNVEV (reference sequence). This CDR3 region has 17 residues. V shed 4 bases, J shed 7 bases, and the junction held 15 bases outside the gene matches. CDR3 in DNA: TGTGCCAGCAGTTCCTTCCTGAGGACAGGGGGCAGGGTGGAGCAGTACTTC. This codes for CASSSFLRTGGRVEQYF.

This sequence joins TRBV7-8 and TRBJ2-1; 7 bases match TRBD1. CDR3 length equals 17 residues. The germline V gene encodes CDR1 SGHVS and CDR2 FQNEAQ. Trimming took 5 bases from V and 7 from J; bases not matched to a gene: 17. The CDR3: CASSDPYRGTRGNEQFF. CDR3 DNA sequence: TGTGCCAGCAGCGACCCTTACAGGGGAACGAGGGGGAATGAGCAGTTCTTC.

J is TRBJ2-7 and V is TRBV27; possible D gene TRBD2, 6 bases. Germline assignment: CDR1 MNHEY and CDR2 SMNVEV (reference sequence). The CDR3 has 14 amino acids. Trimming took 5 bases from V and 6 from J, leaving 17 bases between them. The CDR3 DNA follows: TGTGCCAGCAGTAGTCTGGAGGGAACACGCGAGCAGTACTTC. Translating it yields CASSSLEGTREQYF.

This sequence joins TRBV11-2 and TRBJ2-3, with 11 nucleotides matching TRBD2. CDR3 size: 18 residues. Per germline, CDR1 SGHAT and CDR2 FQNNGV. J was trimmed by 0 bases and V by 6 bases; bases with no gene match: 11. The CDR3: CASRTGTSGTASTDTQYF. The DNA of the CDR3 is TGTGCCAGCAGGACAGGGACTAGCGGAACAGCTAGCACAGATACGCAGTATTTT.

This chain connects TRBV4-1 to TRBJ1-4; no reliable D call. Between the trimmed V and J ends, which lost 1 base and 7 bases, there was a span of 7 bases. The CDR3 is 13 amino acids. CDR1 is MGHRA and CDR2 is YSYEKL in the germline V gene. The CDR3 region has the DNA TGCGCCAGCAGCCAAGTGACTGCTGAAAAACTGTTTTTT. This translates into CASSQVTAEKLFF.

This rearrangement joins TRBV25-1 to TRBJ1-4; 7 nucleotides align to TRBD1. The CDR3 sequence is 14 residues long. The J segment lost 8 bases and the V segment lost 8 bases, leaving 11 bases of the junction unmatched. Per germline, CDR1 MGHDK and CDR2 SYGVNS. CDR3 bases: TGTGCCAGCGCTCTACAGGGGTCAGGGGAAAAACTGTTTTTT. Residues: CASALQGSGEKLFF.

This clone occurred once. The chain couples TRBV11-2 to TRBJ2-7; D is unresolved. There are 15 residues in the CDR3. From germline, CDR1 is SGHAT and CDR2 FQNNGV. The ends were cut back, 1 base at V and 4 bases at J, with 14 bases in the middle. CDR3 sequence (DNA): TGTGCCAGCAGCTTAGGACCGACCAAGGAGTACGAGCAGTACTTC. This gives the protein CASSLGPTKEYEQYF.

The chain joins TRBV12-1 to TRBJ2-5; TRBD2 reflects the table's D call only, with no check against the DNA. TRBV12-1 is listed as a pseudogene. CDR3 length: 15 residues. CDR3 sequence: CASSSSGRARETQYF. CDR3 DNA: TGTGCCAGCAGCTCAAGCGGGAGGGCAAGAGAGACCCAGTACTTC.

This chain uses TRBV2 with TRBJ1-5, with TRBD1 matching 12 bases. CDR1 and CDR2 (germline): SNHLY, FYNNEI. V shed 5 bases, J shed 4 bases, and the junction held 6 bases outside the gene matches. This CDR3 contains 16 residues. The CDR3: CASSRPGQGANQPQHF. The CDR3 bases are TGTGCCAGCAGTCGACCGGGACAGGGGGCTAATCAGCCCCAGCATTTT. Variable domain in full (rest from reference TRBV2 and TRBJ1-5): EPEVTQTPSHQVTQMGQEVILRCVPISNHLYFYWYRQILGQKVEFLVSFYNNEISEKSEIFDDQFSVERPDGSNFTLKIRSTKLEDSAMYFCASSRPGQGANQPQHFGDGTRLSIL.

The DNA for the CDR3 is TGTGCCAGCAGAACCGGGACTAGCGGGGGAAGCTCCTACGAGCAGTACTTC. Protein sequence: CASRTGTSGGSSYEQYF. V usage is TRBV2 and J usage is TRBJ2-7, with TRBD2 matching over 14 bases. The CDR3 loop spans 17 amino acids. The ends lost 6 bases at V and 0 bases at J; junction bases unmatched: 7. CDR1 and CDR2 from the germline V gene are SNHLY and FYNNEI. The complete variable domain, with remaining parts taken from reference TRBV2 and TRBJ2-7, reads EPEVTQTPSHQVTQMGQEVILRCVPISNHLYFYWYRQILGQKVEFLVSFYNNEISEKSEIFDDQFSVERPDGSNFTLKIRSTKLEDSAMYFCASRTGTSGGSSYEQYFGPGTRLTVT.

The V gene is TRBV9, the J gene TRBJ1-2; TRBD1 might be the D (5 bases). Germline V gives CDR1 SGDLS, CDR2 YYNGEE. The CDR3 is made up of 16 amino acids. The V end was cut by 3 bases, the J end by 8 bases, with 23 bases between. CDR3 nucleotide sequence: TGTGCCAGCAGCGCCACCCGTGGGGGGGGTACTCACGGCTACACCTTC. This encodes CASSATRGGGTHGYTF.

V gene TRBV5-6 combines with J gene TRBJ2-7, with TRBD2 matching 14 bases. The germline CDR1 and CDR2 sequences are SGHDT and YYEEEE. Trimming removed 4 bases from V and 3 bases from J; junction bases left unmatched: 3. The CDR3 covers 15 residues. The CDR3 spells CASSTGLAGDYEQYF. The CDR3 bases are TGTGCCAGCAGCACGGGACTAGCGGGAGACTACGAGCAGTACTTC. The whole variable domain, filled in from reference TRBV5-6 and TRBJ2-7, reads DAGVTQSPTHLIKTRGQQVTLRCSPKSGHDTVSWYQQALGQGPQFIFQYYEEEERQRGNFPDRFSGHQFPNYSSELNVNALLLGDSALYLCASSTGLAGDYEQYFGPGTRLTVT.

The chain carries TRBV30 and TRBJ1-1, with D unclear. The CDR3 covers 12 residues. Germline lookup yields CDR1 GTSNPN and CDR2 SVGIG (reference sequence). The V end was cut by 0 bases, the J end by 3 bases, with 5 bases between. CDR3 loop: CAWSVGDTEAFF. As DNA, the CDR3 is TGTGCCTGGAGTGTTGGCGACACTGAAGCTTTCTTT.